The subject of this entry is one T cell receptor (beta chain). Its antigen is currently unknown. This may stem from a read error, because a much larger clone lies one nucleotide away. The data stem from a study of CD8 T cells in ankylosing spondylitis. The study, taken as a whole, reports: The authors reported significant enrichment of disease-linked clones in matched ankylosing spondylitis synovial fluid.

CDR3 length: 13 residues. Trimming shortened V by 6 bases and J by 4 bases, and 11 bases separated the two germline ends. Libraries for TCR beta were made by quantitative 5'-RACE with molecular barcodes. TCRdb ran MiXCR on the 5' RACE reads and lists one entry per CDR3 protein. The repertoire holds approximately 250,000 distinct CDR3 sequences, 10% seen once, with about 3% in the top ten. The chain combines TRBV12-3 or TRBV12-4 with TRBJ2-3; tentative D call: TRBD2 (6 bases). Sequencing was done on a sample of blood, either unsorted or a sorted T cell fraction (not recorded which). The TCR originated in a male donor with ankylosing spondylitis or in good health (not recorded which). CDR3 in amino acids: CASSPTSSDTQYF. The DNA of the CDR3 is TGTGCCAGCAGCCCGACTAGTTCAGATACGCAGTATTTT.